A single sample gave rise to the 20 T cell receptor beta chains below, sequenced in a study of radiation and T cells in renal cell carcinoma. The protocol was immunoSEQ multiplex PCR, while the TCRdb copy is restricted to in-frame clones and leaves out a portion. This table holds under 20,000 clones, around 63% found once. The sample's treatment: 15 Gy SBRT to primary tumor, nephrectomy 4 weeks later. Specimen: tumor tissue, collected from a patient whose treatment included radiotherapy and nephrectomy. These receptors all stem from a woman aged 70 to 79 with renal cell carcinoma.

This chain joins TRBV6-5 and TRBJ1-2; a weak D match, TRBD1 (6 bases). The CDR3 loop spans 14 amino acids. Deletions cut 5 bases from V and 8 bases from J, with 18 bases between. CDR1 and CDR2 (germline): MNHEY, SVGAGI. In nucleotides, the CDR3 is TGTGCCAGCAGTCTGTATGGGGCAGGGGCCGGCTACACCTTC. This encodes CASSLYGAGAGYTF.

The chain recombines TRBV6-5 with TRBJ2-7, with 11 nucleotides matching TRBD2. Germline trimming cut 2 bases from V and 4 bases from J; bases unmatched to any gene: 7. CDR3 length equals 16 residues. Germline V lookup: CDR1 MNHEY, CDR2 SVGAGI. CDR3 sequence (DNA): TGTGCCAGCAGTTACGGCGGGGCTAGCGGGGGGTACGAGCAGTACTTC. This encodes CASSYGGASGGYEQYF.

The J gene is TRBJ2-2, the V gene TRBV7-3; TRBD1 matches at 11 bases. CDR3 length: 17 residues. V was clipped by 1 base and J by 6 bases; unmatched bases: 7. Germline CDR1 reads SGHTA; CDR2 reads FQGTGA. The CDR3 DNA is TGTGCCAGCAGCTTAAAGGGAGGGACAGGGGGTGCCGGGGAGCTGTTTTTT. This translates into CASSLKGGTGGAGELFF.

For this clone: The germline gene is not matched at one end of the junction; a read error may be the cause. The chain employs TRBV6-5 and TRBJ1-1; D is possibly TRBD1 (5 bases). The length of the CDR3 is 13 residues. Germline V gene lookup returns CDR1 MNHEY and CDR2 SVGAGI. DNA for the CDR3: TGTGCCAGCAGTCTAAGATTGGGGCAGGGAATATACTTT. As protein: CASSLRLGQGIYF.

This clone was recorded a few times. The chain employs TRBV10-2 and TRBJ1-2, with 8 bases aligning to TRBD1. The CDR3 sequence is 16 residues long. Germline values: CDR1 WSHSY, CDR2 SAAADI. V dropped 6 bases and J dropped 3; count of bases not matched to a gene: 12. The CDR3 bases are TGCGCCAGCAGACCGGGGACAGGCGGGGGGTACTATGGCTACACCTTC. It translates to CASRPGTGGGYYGYTF.

The chain has TRBV28 and TRBJ2-1; 8 nucleotides match TRBD2. Trimming removed 2 bases from V and 8 bases from J; junction bases left unmatched: 2. The CDR3 covers 13 residues. CDR1 is MDHEN, CDR2 SYDVKM, per germline. In DNA form, the CDR3 reads TGTGCCAGCAGTTTAGGTAGCGGGGATGAGCAGTTCTTC. Amino acid sequence: CASSLGSGDEQFF.

CDR3 sequence reads: CAAHRPSHEAGVTNTQYF. DNA for the CDR3: TGTGCCGCCCACCGGCCGTCTCACGAAGCGGGGGTCACGAATACGCAGTATTTT. The rearrangement uses TRBV19 and TRBJ2-3; 8 nucleotides align to TRBD2. J gave up 7 bases and V 11 bases, and 26 bases lay outside the gene matches. CDR3 size: 18 residues. Germline-derived CDR1 and CDR2 are LNHDA and SQIVND (reference sequence).

This clone has just a few counts. This chain connects TRBV29-1 to TRBJ1-2; D uncertain. Germline-derived CDR1 and CDR2 are SQVTM and ANQGSEA. V was shortened by 4 bases and J by 1 base, with 7 bases between the two germline ends. This CDR3 region has 12 residues. The CDR3 spells CSVAGGNYGYTF. CDR3 DNA sequence: TGCAGCGTTGCAGGAGGTAACTATGGCTACACCTTC.

The V and J genes are TRBV12-5 and TRBJ2-1; D is perhaps TRBD2 (5 bases). The V end lost 7 bases, the J end lost 9 bases, and 13 bases lay between the germline ends. CDR1 is LGHNT, CDR2 FRNRAP, per germline. The CDR3 contains 12 residues. The CDR3: CASAPTGSEQFF. The DNA of the CDR3 is TGTGCTAGTGCCCCGACTGGGAGTGAGCAGTTCTTC. The variable domain in full, completed from reference TRBV12-5 and TRBJ2-1, reads DARVTQTPRHKVTEMGQEVTMRCQPILGHNTVFWYRQTMMQGLELLAYFRNRAPLDDSGMPKDRFSAEMPDATLATLKIQPSEPRDSAVYFCASAPTGSEQFFGPGTRLTVL.

The chain joins TRBV30 to TRBJ2-3; the D gene is possibly TRBD1 (6 bases). The CDR3 extends over 11 amino acids. The V end was cut by 7 bases, the J end by 5 bases, with 10 bases between. Per germline, CDR1 GTSNPN and CDR2 SVGIG (reference sequence). CDR3 nucleotide sequence: TGTGCCTTTTCACAGGGAGATACGCAGTATTTT. Its protein is CAFSQGDTQYF.

The CDR3 DNA sequence: TGTGCCAGCAGTGATCGACAGGGGAATTCACCCCTCCACTTT. This sequence encodes CASSDRQGNSPLHF. V usage is TRBV6-1 and J usage is TRBJ1-6; 8 bases map to TRBD1. The CDR3 length is 14 residues. Germline trimming cut 3 bases from V and 7 bases from J; bases unmatched to any gene: 2. Per germline, CDR1 MNHNS and CDR2 SASEGT.

This clone has just a few counts. V and J are TRBV5-1 and TRBJ2-2; 9 bases match TRBD1. Germline loops: CDR1 SGHRS, CDR2 YFSETQ. The CDR3 has 16 residues. J lost 4 bases, V lost 2 bases, and 6 bases had no gene match. DNA of the CDR3: TGCGCCAGCAGCTTACAGGGGGCAAGGAGCACCGGGGAGCTGTTTTTT. Residues: CASSLQGARSTGELFF. Full variable domain (rest looked up from reference TRBV5-1 and TRBJ2-2): KAGVTQTPRYLIKTRGQQVTLSCSPISGHRSVSWYQQTPGQGLQFLFEYFSETQRNKGNFPGRFSGRQFSNSRSEMNVSTLELGDSALYLCASSLQGARSTGELFFGEGSRLTVL.

This clone was recorded once. The J gene is TRBJ1-1, the V gene TRBV7-3; TRBD1 agrees at 8 bases. Germline CDR1 reads SGHTA; CDR2 reads FQGTGA. The CDR3 has 13 residues. With 3 bases clipped from V and 4 bases from J, the junction kept 1 base outside the gene matches. The CDR3 coding sequence is TGTGCCAGCAGCTTGGACAGGGTCACTGAAGCTTTCTTT. Translating it yields CASSLDRVTEAFF.

This clone is medium-sized (0.01 to 0.1%). The chain employs TRBV5-6 and TRBJ1-2, with D perhaps matching TRBD1 (6 bases). Germline CDR1 and CDR2: SGHDT and YYEEEE. V lost 6 bases and J 8 bases, leaving 17 bases between the germline ends. The CDR3 has 13 residues. The chain's CDR3 is CASNPGAGSGYTF. Here the CDR3 DNA reads TGTGCCAGCAACCCGGGGGCAGGAAGCGGCTACACCTTC.

The chain recombines TRBV4-1 with TRBJ1-1, with D uncertain. The germline V gene has CDR1 MGHRA and CDR2 YSYEKL. The CDR3 totals 13 residues. V was cut by 8 bases and J by 1 base, with 11 bases left in between. Written as DNA, the CDR3 is TGCGCCAGCCGGAGCCGGGAGAACACTGAAGCTTTCTTT. Its protein is CASRSRENTEAFF.

In DNA, the CDR3 is TGTGCCAGCAGGGCCGATCTCCCCCAGCGGGGGCGAGGAGATACGCAGTATTTT. Translated, it gives CASRADLPQRGRGDTQYF. The chain combines TRBV2 with TRBJ2-3, with 8 bases lining up with TRBD2. V trimming: 6 bases; J trimming: 5 bases; junction bases outside the gene matches: 19. The CDR3 is 18 amino acids. CDR1 and CDR2 (germline): SNHLY, FYNNEI.

The V call is TRBV7-1, the J call TRBJ1-2; 8 positions agree with TRBD1. TRBV7-1 belongs to the ORF category, with a function that is uncertain. The ends lost 3 bases at V and 5 bases at J; junction bases unmatched: 11. The CDR3 spans 16 residues. For the CDR3, the DNA is TGTGCCAGCAGCTCTCCCCTCGACAGGGGAGGATATGGCTACACCTTC. Protein: CASSSPLDRGGYGYTF.

CDR3 DNA: TGTGCCAGCAGCAATAGCGGGGGACCCTACGAGCAGTACTTC. It translates to CASSNSGGPYEQYF. The rearrangement links TRBV7-2 to TRBJ2-7; 9 bases are a match to TRBD2. Germline values: CDR1 SGHTA, CDR2 FQGNSA. V dropped 5 bases and J dropped 2; count of bases not matched to a gene: 4. The CDR3 contains 14 residues. Variable domain in full (rest from reference TRBV7-2 and TRBJ2-7): GAGVSQSPSNKVTEKGKDVELRCDPISGHTALYWYRQSLGQGLEFLIYFQGNSAPDKSGLPSDRFSAERTGGSVSTLTIQRTQQEDSAVYLCASSNSGGPYEQYFGPGTRLTVT.

V is TRBV20-1 and J is TRBJ2-5; TRBD2 might be the D (6 bases). CDR1 and CDR2 from the germline V gene are DFQATT and SNEGSKA (reference sequence). The ends were cut back, 4 bases at V and 5 bases at J, with 8 bases in the middle. The CDR3 sequence is 11 residues long. This CDR3 reads CSATREETQYF. CDR3 coding DNA: TGCAGTGCTACCCGGGAGGAGACCCAGTACTTC.

The J gene is TRBJ2-3, the V gene TRBV2; D gene unclear. The CDR3 runs to 16 residues. Germline V gene sequence: CDR1 SNHLY, CDR2 FYNNEI. V was pared by 6 bases and J by 0 bases, with 16 bases between. CDR3 residues: CASRGDSPGSTDTQYF. For the CDR3, the DNA is TGTGCCAGCAGAGGCGACTCGCCCGGTAGCACAGATACGCAGTATTTT.